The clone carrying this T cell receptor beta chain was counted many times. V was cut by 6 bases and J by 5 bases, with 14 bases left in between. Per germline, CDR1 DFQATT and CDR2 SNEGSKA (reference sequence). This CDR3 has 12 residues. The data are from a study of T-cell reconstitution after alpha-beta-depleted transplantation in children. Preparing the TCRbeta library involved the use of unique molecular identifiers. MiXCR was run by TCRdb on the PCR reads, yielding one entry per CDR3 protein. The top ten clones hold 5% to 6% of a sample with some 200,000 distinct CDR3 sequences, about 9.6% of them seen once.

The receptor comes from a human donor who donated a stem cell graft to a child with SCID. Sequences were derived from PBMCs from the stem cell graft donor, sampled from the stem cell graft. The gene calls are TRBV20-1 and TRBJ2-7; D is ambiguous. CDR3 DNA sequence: TGCAGTGCCCTGACCGGATTCCACGAGCAGTACTTC. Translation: CSALTGFHEQYF.